The next 3 T cell receptor beta chains were all read from a single sample in a study of T cells after yellow fever vaccination. Each CDR3 protein gets one entry after TCRdb re-called the 5' RACE reads with MiXCR. The sample comprises 350,000 to 450,000 distinct CDR3 sequences, approximately 6% of which are singletons, and approximately 15% rests with the top ten. The sequences come from PBMCs, collected 5 days after the yellow fever booster vaccination. The receptors here all came from a man under 40 who received the YFV17D yellow fever vaccine.

The rearrangement uses TRBV5-8 and TRBJ2-7; 13 nucleotides line up with TRBD2. CDR3 size: 20 residues. Germline V CDR1 and CDR2: SGHTS, YDEGEE. Trimming cost V 2 bases and J 1 base; bases outside gene matches: 15. This chain's CDR3 is CASSFSLGLAGRGVSYEQYF. The CDR3 region has the DNA TGTGCCAGCAGCTTCTCCCTGGGACTAGCGGGGCGAGGGGTTTCCTACGAGCAGTACTTC.

Only a few counts were recorded for this clonotype. The rearrangement uses TRBV4-3 and TRBJ2-7; D is ambiguous. The CDR3 has 12 amino acids. Trimming cost V 0 bases and J 5 bases, with 5 bases left between them. Germline V gives CDR1 LGHNA, CDR2 YSLEER. The CDR3 DNA reads TGCGCCAGCAGCCAAGATTGTCACGAGCAGTACTTC. This sequence encodes CASSQDCHEQYF.

The CDR3 DNA sequence: TGCGCCAGCAGCTTGGAAGGCTCGGTAAATGAGCAGTTCTTC. The encoded protein is CASSLEGSVNEQFF. This sequence joins TRBV5-1 and TRBJ2-1, with unresolved D. Trimming took 0 bases from V and 7 from J, leaving 11 bases between them. Germline V gives CDR1 SGHRS, CDR2 YFSETQ. This CDR3 region has 14 residues.